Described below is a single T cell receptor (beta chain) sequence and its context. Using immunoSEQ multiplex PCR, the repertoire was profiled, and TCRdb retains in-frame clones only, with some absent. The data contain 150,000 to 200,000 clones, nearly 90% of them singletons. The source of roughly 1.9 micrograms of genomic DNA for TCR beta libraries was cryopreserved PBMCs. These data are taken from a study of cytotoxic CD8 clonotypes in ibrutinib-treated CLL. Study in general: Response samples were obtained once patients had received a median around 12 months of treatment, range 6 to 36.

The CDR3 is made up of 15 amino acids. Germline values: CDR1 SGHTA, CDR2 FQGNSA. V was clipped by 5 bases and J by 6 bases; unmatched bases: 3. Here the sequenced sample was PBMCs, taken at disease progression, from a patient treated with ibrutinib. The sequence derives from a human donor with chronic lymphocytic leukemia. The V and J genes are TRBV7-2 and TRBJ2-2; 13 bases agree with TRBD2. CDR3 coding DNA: TGTGCCAGCAGCCCTACTAGCGGGAGGGCCGGGGAGCTGTTTTTT. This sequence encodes CASSPTSGRAGELFF.